This T cell receptor (beta chain) was sequenced for a study of cytotoxic CD8 clonotypes in ibrutinib-treated CLL. Study background: The patient breakdown showed more than 9 relapsed/refractory and approximately 14 treatment-naive cases, with approximately 18 IGHV unmutated. Study-wide results and caveats: Public clonotypes, rarely seen, contracted or held steady on treatment.

The table came from immunoSEQ multiplex PCR; TCRdb's copy has only in-frame clones and leaves some out. Of around 27,000 clones in the sample, 57% were seen once. The sample holds a few counts of this clone. Its specificity is not known. The sequence derives from a human donor with chronic lymphocytic leukemia. The input for sequencing was PBMCs, taken before ibrutinib treatment.

CDR3 amino acids: CASSLGGGGYEQYF. CDR3 bases: TGCGCCAGCAGCTTGGGGGGAGGAGGCTACGAGCAGTACTTC. The gene calls are TRBV5-1 and TRBJ2-7; D is perhaps TRBD2 (6 bases). The CDR3 has 14 amino acids. Germline V gene sequence: CDR1 SGHRS, CDR2 YFSETQ. Trimming took off 0 bases at V and 3 bases at J, with 10 bases between the two ends.